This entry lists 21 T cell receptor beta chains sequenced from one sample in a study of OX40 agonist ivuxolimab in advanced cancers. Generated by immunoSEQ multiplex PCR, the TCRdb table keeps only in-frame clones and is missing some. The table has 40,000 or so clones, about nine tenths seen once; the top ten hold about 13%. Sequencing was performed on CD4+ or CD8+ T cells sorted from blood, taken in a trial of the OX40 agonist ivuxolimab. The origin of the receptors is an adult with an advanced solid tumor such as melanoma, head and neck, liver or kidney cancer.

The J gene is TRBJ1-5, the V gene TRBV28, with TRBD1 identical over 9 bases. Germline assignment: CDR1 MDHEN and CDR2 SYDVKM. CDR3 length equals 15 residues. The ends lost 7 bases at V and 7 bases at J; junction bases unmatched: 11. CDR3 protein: CASTLLQGALQPQHF. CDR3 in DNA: TGTGCCAGCACCCTACTACAGGGGGCCCTCCAGCCCCAGCATTTT.

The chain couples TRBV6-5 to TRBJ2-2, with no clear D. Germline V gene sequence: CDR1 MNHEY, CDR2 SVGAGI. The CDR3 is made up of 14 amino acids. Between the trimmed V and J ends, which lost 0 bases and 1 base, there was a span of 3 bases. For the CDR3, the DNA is TGTGCCAGCAGTTACTCAGAGAACACCGGGGAGCTGTTTTTT. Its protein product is CASSYSENTGELFF.

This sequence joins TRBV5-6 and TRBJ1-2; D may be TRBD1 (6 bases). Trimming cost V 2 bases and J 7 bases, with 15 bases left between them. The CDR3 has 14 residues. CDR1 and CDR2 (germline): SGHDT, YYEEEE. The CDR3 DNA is TGTGCCAGCAGCTTACAACAGGGTGGACTTGGCTACACCTTC. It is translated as CASSLQQGGLGYTF.

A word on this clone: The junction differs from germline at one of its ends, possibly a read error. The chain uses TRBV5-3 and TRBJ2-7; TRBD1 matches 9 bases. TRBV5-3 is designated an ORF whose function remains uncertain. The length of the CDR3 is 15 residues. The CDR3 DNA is TGTGCCAGCAGCTTGCGGACAGGGGTTTTTTCCGAGCAGTACTTC. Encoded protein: CASSLRTGVFSEQYF.

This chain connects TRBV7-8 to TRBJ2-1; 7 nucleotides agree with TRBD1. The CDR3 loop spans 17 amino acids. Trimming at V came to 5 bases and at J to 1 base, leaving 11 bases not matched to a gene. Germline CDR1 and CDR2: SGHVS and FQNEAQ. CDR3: CASSPRQGQISYNEQFF. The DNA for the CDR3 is TGTGCCAGCAGCCCGAGACAGGGCCAAATTTCCTACAATGAGCAGTTCTTC.

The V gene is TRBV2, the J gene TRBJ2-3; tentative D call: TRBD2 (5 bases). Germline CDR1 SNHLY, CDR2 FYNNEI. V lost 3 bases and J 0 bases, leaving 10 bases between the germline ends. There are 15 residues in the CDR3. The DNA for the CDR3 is TGTGCCAGCAGTGAGGCGGGCGCTAGCACAGATACGCAGTATTTT. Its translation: CASSEAGASTDTQYF.

The CDR3 sequence is CASSVETGGNGYTF. The DNA of the CDR3 is TGTGCCAGCAGCGTAGAGACAGGGGGCAATGGCTACACCTTC. The chain employs TRBV9 and TRBJ1-2; 10 bases are a match to TRBD1. The CDR3 runs 14 residues. The ends lost 0 bases at V and 6 bases at J; junction bases unmatched: 2. Germline V gene data show CDR1 as SGDLS and CDR2 as YYNGEE.

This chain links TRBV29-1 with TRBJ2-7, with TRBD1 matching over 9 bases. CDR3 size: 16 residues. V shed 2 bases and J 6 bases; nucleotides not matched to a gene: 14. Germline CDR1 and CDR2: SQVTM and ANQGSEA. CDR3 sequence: CSVEIIEQGARAEQYF. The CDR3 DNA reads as TGCAGCGTTGAAATTATCGAACAGGGGGCGCGAGCCGAGCAGTACTTC.

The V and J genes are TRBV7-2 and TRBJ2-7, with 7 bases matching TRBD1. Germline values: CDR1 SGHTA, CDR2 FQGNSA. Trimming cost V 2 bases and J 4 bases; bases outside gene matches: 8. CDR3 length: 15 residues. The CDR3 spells CASSLQGVGLYEQYF. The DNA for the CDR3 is TGTGCCAGCAGCTTACAGGGGGTAGGTCTTTACGAGCAGTACTTC.

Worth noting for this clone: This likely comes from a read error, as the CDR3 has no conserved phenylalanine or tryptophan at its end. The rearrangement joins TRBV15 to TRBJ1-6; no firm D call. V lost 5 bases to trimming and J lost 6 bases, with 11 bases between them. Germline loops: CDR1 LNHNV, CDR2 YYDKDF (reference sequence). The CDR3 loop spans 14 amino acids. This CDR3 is CATSGRTVNSPLHL. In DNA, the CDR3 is TGTGCCACCAGCGGGAGGACGGTTAATTCACCCCTCCACCTT.

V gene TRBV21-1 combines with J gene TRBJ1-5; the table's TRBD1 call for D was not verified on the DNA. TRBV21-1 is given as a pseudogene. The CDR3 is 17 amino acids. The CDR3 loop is CASSNRGQTYSNQPQHF. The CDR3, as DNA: TGTGCCAGCAGCAATAGGGGACAGACCTATAGCAATCAGCCCCAGCATTTT.

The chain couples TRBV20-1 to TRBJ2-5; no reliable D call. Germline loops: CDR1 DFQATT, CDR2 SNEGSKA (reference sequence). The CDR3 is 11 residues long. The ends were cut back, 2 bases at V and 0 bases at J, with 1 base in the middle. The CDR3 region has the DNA TGCAGTGCTAGATACCAAGAGACCCAGTACTTC. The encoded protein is CSARYQETQYF.

The CDR3 protein is CASSTTGTELNQPQHF. The DNA for the CDR3 is TGTGCCAGCTCTACCACCGGGACAGAGCTCAATCAGCCCCAGCATTTT. This chain links TRBV18 with TRBJ1-5, with 7 positions matching TRBD1. The germline V gene encodes CDR1 KGHSH and CDR2 LQKENI. The CDR3 is 16 amino acids. V trimming: 6 bases; J trimming: 3 bases; junction bases outside the gene matches: 11.

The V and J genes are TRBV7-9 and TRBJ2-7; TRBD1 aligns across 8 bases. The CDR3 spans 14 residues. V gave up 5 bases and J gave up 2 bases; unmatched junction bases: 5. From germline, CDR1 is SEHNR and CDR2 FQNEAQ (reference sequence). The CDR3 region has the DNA TGTGCCAGCAGCCTTCAGACAGGGGCCTACGAGCAGTACTTC. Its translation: CASSLQTGAYEQYF.

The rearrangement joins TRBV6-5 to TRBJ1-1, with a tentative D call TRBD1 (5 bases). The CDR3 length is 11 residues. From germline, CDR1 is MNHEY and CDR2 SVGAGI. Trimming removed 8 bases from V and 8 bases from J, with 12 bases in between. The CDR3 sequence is CASSQGEEAFF. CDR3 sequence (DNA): TGTGCCAGCTCGCAGGGCGAGGAAGCTTTCTTT.

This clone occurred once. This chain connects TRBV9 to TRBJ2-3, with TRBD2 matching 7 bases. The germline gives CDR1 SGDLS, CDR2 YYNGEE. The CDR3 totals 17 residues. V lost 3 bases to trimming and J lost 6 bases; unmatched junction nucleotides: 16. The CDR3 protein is CASSANRLVGGLDTQYF. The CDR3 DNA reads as TGTGCCAGCAGCGCCAATAGACTAGTGGGGGGGTTGGATACGCAGTATTTT.

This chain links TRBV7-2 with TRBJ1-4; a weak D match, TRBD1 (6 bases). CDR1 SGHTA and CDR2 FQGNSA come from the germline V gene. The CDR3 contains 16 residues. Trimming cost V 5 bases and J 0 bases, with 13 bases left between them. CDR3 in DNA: TGTGCCAGCAGCCGACAGGCTCCCGCAACTAATGAAAAACTGTTTTTT. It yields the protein CASSRQAPATNEKLFF.

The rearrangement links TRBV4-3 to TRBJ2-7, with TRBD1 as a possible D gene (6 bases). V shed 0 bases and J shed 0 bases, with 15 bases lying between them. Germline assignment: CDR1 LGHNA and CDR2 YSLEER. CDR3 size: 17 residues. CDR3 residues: CASSQEISTGFSYEQYF. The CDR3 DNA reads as TGCGCCAGCAGCCAAGAGATCTCGACAGGCTTCTCCTACGAGCAGTACTTC.

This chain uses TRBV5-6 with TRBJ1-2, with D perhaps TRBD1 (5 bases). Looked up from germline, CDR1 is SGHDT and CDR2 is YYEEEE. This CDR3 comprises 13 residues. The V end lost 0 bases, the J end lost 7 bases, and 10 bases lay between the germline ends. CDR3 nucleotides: TGTGCCAGCAGCTTGGACGGGACTCCTGGCTACACCTTC. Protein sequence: CASSLDGTPGYTF. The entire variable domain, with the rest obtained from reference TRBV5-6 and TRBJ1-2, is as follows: DAGVTQSPTHLIKTRGQQVTLRCSPKSGHDTVSWYQQALGQGPQFIFQYYEEEERQRGNFPDRFSGHQFPNYSSELNVNALLLGDSALYLCASSLDGTPGYTFGSGTRLTVV.

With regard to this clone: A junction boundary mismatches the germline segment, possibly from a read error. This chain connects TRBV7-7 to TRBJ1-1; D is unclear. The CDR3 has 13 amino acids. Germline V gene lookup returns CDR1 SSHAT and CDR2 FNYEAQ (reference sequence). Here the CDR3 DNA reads TGTGCTAGCAGCTTATCGGGGAACACTGAAGCTTTCTTT. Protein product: CASSLSGNTEAFF. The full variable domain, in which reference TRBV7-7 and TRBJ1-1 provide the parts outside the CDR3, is GAGVSQSPRYKVTKRGQDVTLRCDPISSHATLYWYQQALGQGPEFLTYFNYEAQPDKSGLPSDRFSAERPEGSISTLTIQRTEQRDSAMYRCASSLSGNTEAFFGQGTRLTVV.

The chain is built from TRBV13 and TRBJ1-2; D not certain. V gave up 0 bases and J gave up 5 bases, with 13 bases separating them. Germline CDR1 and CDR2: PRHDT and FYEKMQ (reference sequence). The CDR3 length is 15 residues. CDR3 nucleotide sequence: TGTGCCAGCAGCTTAGGCCGGACCCACTCATATGGCTACACCTTC. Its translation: CASSLGRTHSYGYTF.